The sequence of this T cell receptor beta chain was determined in a study of shared clonotypes between healthy human individuals. TCRdb's table, derived via immunoSEQ multiplex PCR, lists solely in-frame clones and lacks some. The table has some 480,000 clones, roughly 78% seen once. Those who donated were healthy HIV-negative adults, with no recent acute infections or vaccinations reported. The CDR3 extends over 14 amino acids. CDR1 and CDR2 (germline): MNHEY, SMNVEV (reference sequence). V shed 2 bases, J shed 2 bases, and the junction held 0 bases outside the gene matches. The specimen sequenced was PBMCs. This sequence joins TRBV27 and TRBJ1-3, with TRBD1 matching 7 bases. The sequence came from a woman between 40 and 55 years old in good health. Some clones in this sample may be carry-over from other donors' samples. The CDR3 DNA is TGTGCCAGCAGTTTACAGGGGGCTGGAAACACCATATATTTT. It codes for CASSLQGAGNTIYF.